This T cell receptor beta chain comes out of a study of beta chain features in type 1 diabetes. Overall study results and limits: cDNA-based reads could over-represent cells with high TCR expression. All four CD4+ subsets from Type 1 diabetes patients carried moderately but significantly shorter TCRB CDR3s.

This clone was seen at least ten times. Its antigen is unidentified. Every isolated RNA sample was fully reverse transcribed, so sequencing captured expressed TCRB transcripts. Data came from immunoSEQ multiplex PCR; TCRdb stores just in-frame clones and leaves some out. The data contain around 200,000 clones, around 13% of them seen just once; the ten biggest clones take up around 0.63%. Germline values: CDR1 MGHRA, CDR2 YSYEKL. This CDR3 is 16 amino acids long. The J segment lost 10 bases and the V segment lost 1 base, leaving 11 bases of the junction unmatched. The V and J genes are TRBV4-1 and TRBJ2-1; 9 bases agree with TRBD2. This TCR was recovered from a woman aged 18-30 years in good health. Sequenced material: central memory CD4+ T cells from blood. CDR3 loop: CASSQATTSGGGEQFF. The CDR3 region has the DNA TGCGCCAGCAGCCAAGCTACGACTAGCGGCGGGGGGGAGCAGTTCTTC.